These T cell receptor beta chains were read from a single sample in a study of blood T cell repertoires in COVID-19. Only in-frame clones appear in the TCRdb table, and some are missing; sequencing was by immunoSEQ multiplex PCR. The data show some 320,000 clones, roughly 90% seen once. Sequenced sample: PBMCs or T cells enriched from blood (not recorded which). Receptors originate from a young woman who had been exposed to COVID-19. The CDR3 runs from the conserved cysteine through the conserved F or W. D genes are given only for firm matches. Size is omitted from some rows. Given values are once, few, many or a class for expanded clones.

>TRBV18|.|TRBD1|TRBJ2-1
TGTGCCAGCTCACTAGGGACAGGTAGTCACAATGAGCAGTTCTTC
CASSLGTGSHNEQFF
>TRBV3-1/TRBV3-2|.|.|TRBJ1-1
TGTGCCAGCAGACAGGGTACTGAAGCTTTCTTT
CASRQGTEAFF
>TRBV6-2/TRBV6-3|.|.|TRBJ2-1
TGTGCCAGCAGCCGCCGTAGGACAGCCCACAATGAGCAGTTCTTC
CASSRRRTAHNEQFF
>TRBV27|.|.|TRBJ1-6
TGTGCCAGCAGTTTACGGGGGGATTCACCCCTCCACTTT
CASSLRGDSPLHF
>TRBV15|.|.|TRBJ1-1
TGTGCCACCAGCAGAGATATAGGAGGGAACACTGAAGCTTTCTTT
CATSRDIGGNTEAFF
>TRBV16|.|.|TRBJ2-3
TGTGCCAGCAGCCTTAGGACAGACGGGGCCACGCAGTATTTT
CASSLRTDGATQYF
>TRBV4-1|.|TRBD1|TRBJ1-5
TGCGCCAGCAGCCAAGCACAGGGGGAACGGCAGCCCCAGCATTTT
CASSQAQGERQPQHF
>TRBV4-1|.|TRBD1|TRBJ1-2
TGCGCCAGCGGCCCAACCGGACAGGGGCATGGCTACACCTTC
CASGPTGQGHGYTF
>TRBV7-9|.|.|TRBJ1-2
TGTGCCAGCAGCTCCGACAGAAATCTCTATGGCTACACCTTC
CASSSDRNLYGYTF
>TRBV12-3/TRBV12-4|.|TRBD1|TRBJ1-2
TGTGCCAGCAGTCCCAGACAGGGGGGAGGCTACACCTTC
CASSPRQGGGYTF
>TRBV2|.|.|TRBJ1-2
TGTGCCAGCACCCCCCTGGAGGAGATCTATGGCTACACCTTC
CASTPLEEIYGYTF
>TRBV2|.|TRBD1|TRBJ1-1
TGTGCCAGCAGGGACAGGGATACTGAAGCTTTCTTT
CASRDRDTEAFF
>TRBV9|once|.|TRBJ2-1
TGTGCCAGCAGCGTAGGCGGCTCGTTCAATGAGCAGTTCTTC
CASSVGGSFNEQFF
>TRBV7-2|.|TRBD2|TRBJ2-7
TGTGCCAGCAGCTCCCGTAGGGCGGGGGGAACCTACGAGCAGTACTTC
CASSSRRAGGTYEQYF
>TRBV9|.|TRBD1|TRBJ1-5
TGTGCCAGCAGCCGACAGGGTAATCAGCCCCAGCATTTT
CASSRQGNQPQHF
>TRBV4-1|.|TRBD1|TRBJ1-1
TGCGCCAGCAGCGATCACTGGGACAGAGGCACTGAAGCTTTCTTT
CASSDHWDRGTEAFF
>TRBV4-3|.|.|TRBJ1-1
TGCGCCAGCAGCCAAGATTGGCCAGGGAGGACTGAAGCTTTCTTT
CASSQDWPGRTEAFF
>TRBV5-5|.|.|TRBJ2-4
TGTGCCAGCAGCCATGCCGGGCAGGGAAAAAGCCTGGGGAACATTCAGTACTTC
CASSHAGQGKSLGNIQYF
>TRBV18|.|TRBD1|TRBJ1-6
TGTGCCAGCTCACCGGGGCAGGGGGCGAATTCACCCCTCCACTTT
CASSPGQGANSPLHF
>TRBV21-1|.|.|TRBJ1-2
TGTGCCAGCAGCAAAGTGGGGGCTGATCCCCCGAACACCTTC
CASSKVGADPPNTF
>TRBV7-9|.|TRBD2|TRBJ2-7
TGTGCCAGCAGCTTAGCGGGGGGGACCTACGAGCAGTACTTC
CASSLAGGTYEQYF
>TRBV7-6|.|TRBD1|TRBJ1-1
TGTGCCAGCAGCTTCGGGACAGGGGAAGGTACTGAAGCTTTCTTT
CASSFGTGEGTEAFF
>TRBV5-6|once|.|TRBJ2-7
TGTGCCAGCAGCTTGGTGAGTGGGGCTAGCTCCTACGAGCAGTACTTC
CASSLVSGASSYEQYF
>TRBV5-1|.|.|TRBJ2-7
TGCGCCAGCAGCTCCCTCGACAGGACCTACGAGCAGTACTTC
CASSSLDRTYEQYF
>TRBV20-1|.|.|TRBJ1-3
TGCAGTGCTTCAGGGAGAAACACCATATATTTT
CSASGRNTIYF
>TRBV27|.|.|TRBJ2-7
TGTGCCAGCAGCCAACCCGGGGGAGAGGCCCGGACGTCCGACGAGCAGTACTTC
CASSQPGGEARTSDEQYF
>TRBV18|.|TRBD1|TRBJ2-5
TGTGCCAGCTCCAACAGGGGAGAGACCCAGTACTTC
CASSNRGETQYF
>TRBV12-3/TRBV12-4|.|.|TRBJ1-5
TGTGCCAGCAGTTTTACCAAGAGCCAGCCCCAGCATTTT
CASSFTKSQPQHF
>TRBV2|.|TRBD1|TRBJ2-7
TGTGCCAGCAGTGAAAAGGGACAGGGGTCCTACGAGCAGTACTTC
CASSEKGQGSYEQYF
>TRBV3-1/TRBV3-2|.|.|TRBJ1-2
TGTGCCAGCAGCCAAGAAACAGGCTATGGCTACACCTTC
CASSQETGYGYTF
>TRBV19|.|TRBD1|TRBJ1-2
TGTGCCAGTAGCCCCCGGGACAGGGACGGTGCTGGCTACACCTTC
CASSPRDRDGAGYTF
>TRBV2|.|.|TRBJ1-3
TGTGCCAGCCGTAGGGACAAGGGAAACACCATATATTTT
CASRRDKGNTIYF
>TRBV28|.|TRBD1|TRBJ1-2
TGTGCGCTTTTAGTGACAGGGGGTTATGGCTACACCTTC
CALLVTGGYGYTF
>TRBV10-3|.|TRBD1|TRBJ1-4
TGTGCCACCCGCCCCAGGGGGCGAGAAAAACTGTTTTTT
CATRPRGREKLFF
>TRBV7-3|.|.|TRBJ2-7
TGTGCCAGCAGCCCCCCTAGCTCCTACGAGCAGTACTTC
CASSPPSSYEQYF
>TRBV5-1|.|TRBD1|TRBJ1-3
TGCGCCAGCAGCCTACAGGGGGCGCAAGGAAACACCATATATTTT
CASSLQGAQGNTIYF
>TRBV11-2|.|.|TRBJ2-1
TGTGCCAGCAGCCACAGGGGGGGTGGGGGACTTACCTACAATGAGCAGTTCTTC
CASSHRGGGGLTYNEQFF
>TRBV7-2|.|TRBD1|TRBJ1-6
TGTGCCAGCAGCTTAACGGGACAGCTGGGTTATAATTCACCCCTCCACTTT
CASSLTGQLGYNSPLHF
>TRBV5-1|.|.|TRBJ1-1
TGCGCCAGCAGCCACGACAGCACGAACACTGAAGCTTTCTTT
CASSHDSTNTEAFF
>TRBV3-1/TRBV3-2|once|TRBD1|TRBJ1-3
TGTGCCAGCAGCCCCAGGGGGTCTGGAAACACCATATATTTT
CASSPRGSGNTIYF